These T cell receptor beta chains were read from a single sample in a study of shared clonotypes between healthy human individuals. Assay used: immunoSEQ multiplex PCR; TCRdb lists only in-frame clones, some missing. The repertoire consists of about 800,000 clones, with 90% to 98% occurring once and the leading ten covering about 0.25%. Sequenced sample: naive CD8+ T cells sorted from blood. Receptor source: a man aged 25 to 40 in good health. Each CDR3 is given with its conserved first and last residue. The D gene is left open where the match is weak.

cdr3_nt | cdr3_aa | j_call | v_call | d_call
TGCAGTGCTAGTCATGAGTGGGGCTACACCTTC | CSASHEWGYTF | TRBJ1-2 | TRBV20-1 | -
TGTGCCAGCAGTTCATCCTCCGATTTCGTTGGTACTCCGGGACACTTCTCCTACGAGCAGTACTTC | CASSSSSDFVGTPGHFSYEQYF | TRBJ2-7 | TRBV27 | -
TGTGCCAGCAGCTTAGAGCCCCAGGACTACAATGAGCAGTTCTTC | CASSLEPQDYNEQFF | TRBJ2-1 | TRBV7-6 | -
TGTGCCAGCTCACCCGCTTCAGGTTCCGGAAACACCATATATTTT | CASSPASGSGNTIYF | TRBJ1-3 | TRBV18 | -
TGCGCCAGCAGCGGCGGGACAGGGCGTTACGAGCAGTACTTC | CASSGGTGRYEQYF | TRBJ2-7 | TRBV5-1 | TRBD1
TGTGCCAGCAGCCAGAGAGGGGTTGATACGCAGTATTTT | CASSQRGVDTQYF | TRBJ2-3 | TRBV9 | -
TGCGCCAGCAGCCAAGAGCACAATGAGCAGTTCTTC | CASSQEHNEQFF | TRBJ2-1 | TRBV4-1 | -
TGCAGCGTTGAATATGGACTAGCGGGAGGCTACGAGCAGTACTTC | CSVEYGLAGGYEQYF | TRBJ2-7 | TRBV29-1 | TRBD2
TGTGCCAGCGGCGTCGAAGGCCGCTATGGCTACACCTTC | CASGVEGRYGYTF | TRBJ1-2 | TRBV27 | -
TGTGCCAGCAGCAACTTCCCGGAGACCCAGTACTTC | CASSNFPETQYF | TRBJ2-5 | TRBV5-4 | -
TGTGCCAGCAGGCAATGGCGAGAGCAGTACTTC | CASRQWREQYF | TRBJ2-7 | TRBV28 | -